The 3 T cell receptor beta chains listed next were all sequenced from one sample in a study of blood T cell repertoires in COVID-19. The assay was immunoSEQ multiplex PCR, and TCRdb's table has in-frame clones only and misses some. This sample carries around 220,000 clones, 80% to 90% of them seen once, and the ten largest clones take more than 9%. The sequenced material came from peripheral blood. These receptor sequences come from a woman older than 75 with acute or convalescent COVID-19.

This rearrangement joins TRBV7-2 to TRBJ1-1, with TRBD1 identical over 7 bases. The ends lost 5 bases at V and 1 base at J; junction bases unmatched: 4. CDR3 size: 14 residues. Germline lookup yields CDR1 SGHTA and CDR2 FQGNSA. The CDR3 here is CASSRGQENTEAFF. CDR3 in DNA: TGTGCCAGCAGCAGGGGGCAGGAGAACACTGAAGCTTTCTTT.

The genes are TRBV10-3 and TRBJ1-6; a possible D gene is TRBD1 (5 bases). Per the germline V gene, CDR1 is ENHRY and CDR2 is SYGVKD. This CDR3 is 15 amino acids long. The V end lost 5 bases, the J end lost 4 bases, and 12 bases lay between the germline ends. CDR3 amino acids: CAISKDSTYNSPLHF. The DNA of the CDR3 is TGTGCCATCAGTAAAGACAGCACTTATAATTCACCCCTCCACTTT.

This chain uses TRBV7-9 with TRBJ2-7; no clear D. The CDR3 extends over 11 amino acids. Trimming left V 4 bases short and J 6 bases short, with 7 bases between. Per germline, CDR1 SEHNR and CDR2 FQNEAQ (reference sequence). The CDR3 is CASSSLVEQYF. Written as DNA, the CDR3 is TGTGCCAGCAGCTCTCTAGTCGAGCAGTACTTC.